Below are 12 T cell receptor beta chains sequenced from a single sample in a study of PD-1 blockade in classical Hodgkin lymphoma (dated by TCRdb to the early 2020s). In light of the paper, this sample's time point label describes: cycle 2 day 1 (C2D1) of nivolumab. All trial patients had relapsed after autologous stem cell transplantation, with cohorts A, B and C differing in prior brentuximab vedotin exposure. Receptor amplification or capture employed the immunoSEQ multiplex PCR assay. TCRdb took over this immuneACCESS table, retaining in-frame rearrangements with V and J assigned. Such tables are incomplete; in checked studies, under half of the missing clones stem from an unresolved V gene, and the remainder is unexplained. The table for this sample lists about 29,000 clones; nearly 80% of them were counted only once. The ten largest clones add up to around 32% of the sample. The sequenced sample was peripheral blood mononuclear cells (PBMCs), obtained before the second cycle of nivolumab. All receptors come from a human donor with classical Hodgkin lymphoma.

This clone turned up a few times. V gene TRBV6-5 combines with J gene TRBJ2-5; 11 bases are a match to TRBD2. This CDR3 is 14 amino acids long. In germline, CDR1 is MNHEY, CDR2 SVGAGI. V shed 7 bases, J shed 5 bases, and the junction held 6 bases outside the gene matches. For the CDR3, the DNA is TGTGCCAGCACCCCACTAGCGGGGGTTGAGACCCAGTACTTC. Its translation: CASTPLAGVETQYF.

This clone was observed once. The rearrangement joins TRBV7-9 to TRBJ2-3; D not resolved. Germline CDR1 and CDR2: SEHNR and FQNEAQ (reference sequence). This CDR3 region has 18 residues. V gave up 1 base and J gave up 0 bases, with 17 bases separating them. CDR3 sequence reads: CASSLVGGGSLSTDTQYF. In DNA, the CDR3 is TGTGCCAGCAGCTTAGTCGGCGGTGGCAGCTTGAGCACAGATACGCAGTATTTT. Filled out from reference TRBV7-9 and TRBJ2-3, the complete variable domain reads DTGVSQNPRHKITKRGQNVTFRCDPISEHNRLYWYRQTLGQGPEFLTYFQNEAQLEKSRLLSDRFSAERPKGSFSTLEIQRTEQGDSAMYLCASSLVGGGSLSTDTQYFGPGTRLTVL.

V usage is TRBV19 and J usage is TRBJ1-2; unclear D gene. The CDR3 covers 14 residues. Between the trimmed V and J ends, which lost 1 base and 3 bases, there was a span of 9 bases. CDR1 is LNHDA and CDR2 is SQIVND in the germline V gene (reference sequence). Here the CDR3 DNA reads TGTGCCAGTAGTATAGGCGGACGGCACTATGGCTACACCTTC. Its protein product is CASSIGGRHYGYTF.

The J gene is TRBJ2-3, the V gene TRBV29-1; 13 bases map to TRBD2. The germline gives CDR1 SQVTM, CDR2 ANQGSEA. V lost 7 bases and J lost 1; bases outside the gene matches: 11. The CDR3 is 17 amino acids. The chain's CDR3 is CSAPTRGLAGGTDTQYF. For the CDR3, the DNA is TGCAGCGCCCCGACACGAGGACTAGCGGGGGGCACAGATACGCAGTATTTT.

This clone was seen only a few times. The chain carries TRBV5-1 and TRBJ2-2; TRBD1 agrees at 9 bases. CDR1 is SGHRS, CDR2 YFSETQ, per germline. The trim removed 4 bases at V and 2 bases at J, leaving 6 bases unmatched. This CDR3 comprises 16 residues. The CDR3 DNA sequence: TGCGCCAGCAGCGAACAGGGGGCCCCCAACACCGGGGAGCTGTTTTTT. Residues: CASSEQGAPNTGELFF.

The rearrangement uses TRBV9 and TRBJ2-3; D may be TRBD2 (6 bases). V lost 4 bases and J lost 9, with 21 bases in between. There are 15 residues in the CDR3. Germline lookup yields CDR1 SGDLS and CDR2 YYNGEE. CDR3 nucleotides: TGTGCCAGCAGCACCCGGGGGACCGGACTGGGGACGCAGTATTTT. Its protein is CASSTRGTGLGTQYF.

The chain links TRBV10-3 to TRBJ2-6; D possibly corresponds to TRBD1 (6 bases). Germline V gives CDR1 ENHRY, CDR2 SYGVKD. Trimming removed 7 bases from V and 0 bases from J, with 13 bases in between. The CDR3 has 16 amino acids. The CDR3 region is CAINSGHHSGANVLTF. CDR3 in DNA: TGTGCCATCAACTCGGGACACCACTCTGGGGCCAACGTCCTGACTTTC.

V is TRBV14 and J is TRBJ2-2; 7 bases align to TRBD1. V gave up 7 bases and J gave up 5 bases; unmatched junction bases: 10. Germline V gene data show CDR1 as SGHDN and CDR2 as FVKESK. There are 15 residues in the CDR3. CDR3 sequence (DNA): TGTGCCAGCAAAAGACAGGGTCGGGGTACCGGGGAGCTGTTTTTT. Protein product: CASKRQGRGTGELFF.

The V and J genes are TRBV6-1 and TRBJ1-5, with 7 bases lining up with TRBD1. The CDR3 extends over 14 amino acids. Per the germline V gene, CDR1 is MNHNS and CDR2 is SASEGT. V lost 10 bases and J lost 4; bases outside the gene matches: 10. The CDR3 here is CANHLTGRNQPQHF. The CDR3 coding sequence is TGTGCCAACCACCTGACAGGGAGGAATCAGCCCCAGCATTTT.

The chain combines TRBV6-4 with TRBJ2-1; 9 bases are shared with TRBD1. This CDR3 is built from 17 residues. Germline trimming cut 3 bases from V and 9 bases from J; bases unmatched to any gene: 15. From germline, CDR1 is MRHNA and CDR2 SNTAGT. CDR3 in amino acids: CASSEYTVGQGVIEQFF. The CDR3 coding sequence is TGTGCCAGCAGTGAATATACTGTGGGACAGGGCGTTATTGAGCAGTTCTTC.

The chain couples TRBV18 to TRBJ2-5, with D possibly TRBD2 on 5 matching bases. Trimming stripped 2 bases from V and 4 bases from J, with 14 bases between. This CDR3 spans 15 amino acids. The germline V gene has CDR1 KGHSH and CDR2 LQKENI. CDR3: CASSPGEAGGETQYF. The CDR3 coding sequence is TGTGCCAGCTCACCAGGGGAAGCTGGAGGAGAGACCCAGTACTTC.

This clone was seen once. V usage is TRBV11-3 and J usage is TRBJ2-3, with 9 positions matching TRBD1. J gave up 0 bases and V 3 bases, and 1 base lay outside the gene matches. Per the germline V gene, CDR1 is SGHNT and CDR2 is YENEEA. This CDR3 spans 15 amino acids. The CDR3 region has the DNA TGTGCCAGCAGCTTCGGACAGGGGAGCACAGATACGCAGTATTTT. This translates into CASSFGQGSTDTQYF.